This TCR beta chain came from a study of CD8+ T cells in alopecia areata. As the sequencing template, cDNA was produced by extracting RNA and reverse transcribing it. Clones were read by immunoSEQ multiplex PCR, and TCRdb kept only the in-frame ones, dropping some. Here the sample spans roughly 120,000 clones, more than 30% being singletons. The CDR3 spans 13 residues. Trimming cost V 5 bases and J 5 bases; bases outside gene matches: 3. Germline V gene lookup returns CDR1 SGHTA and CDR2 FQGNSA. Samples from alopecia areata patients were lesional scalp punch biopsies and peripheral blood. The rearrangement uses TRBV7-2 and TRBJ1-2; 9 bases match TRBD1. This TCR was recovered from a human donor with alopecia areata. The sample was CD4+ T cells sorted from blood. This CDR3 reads CASSPGTGYGYTF. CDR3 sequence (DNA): TGTGCCAGCAGCCCCGGGACAGGGTATGGCTACACCTTC.